Shown below are 9 T cell receptor beta chains from a single sample sequenced in a study of blood T cell repertoires in COVID-19. Here immunoSEQ multiplex PCR was the method, and the copy in TCRdb shows in-frame clones only, minus some. The table includes 250,000 to 300,000 clones, 81% detected once. Material for sequencing was peripheral blood. The receptors derive from a woman aged 55-70 years with active or convalescent COVID-19.

In nucleotides, the CDR3 is TGTGCCAGCAGCTTGGATGGACAGCCTACTAACTATGGCTACACCTTC. It encodes CASSLDGQPTNYGYTF. The rearrangement uses TRBV5-5 and TRBJ1-2, with D tentatively TRBD1 (6 bases). The CDR3 spans 16 residues. Trimming took off 0 bases at V and 0 bases at J, with 12 bases between the two ends. Germline-derived CDR1 and CDR2 are SGHKS and YYEKEE (reference sequence). Based on the CDR3 plus reference TRBV5-5 and TRBJ1-2, the full variable domain is DAGVTQSPTHLIKTRGQQVTLRCSPISGHKSVSWYQQVLGQGPQFIFQYYEKEERGRGNFPDRFSARQFPNYSSELNVNALLLGDSALYLCASSLDGQPTNYGYTFGSGTRLTVV.

This sequence joins TRBV11-2 and TRBJ2-3; D gene uncertain. The CDR3 has 16 residues. Trimming removed 5 bases at V and 4 bases at J, with 19 bases between. Germline loops: CDR1 SGHAT, CDR2 FQNNGV. The CDR3 here is CASSPRPRRGPDTQYF. The DNA for the CDR3 is TGTGCCAGCAGCCCCCGACCGAGGAGAGGCCCAGATACGCAGTATTTT.

Only one count was recorded for this clone. The CDR3 loop is CASSVTRDTEAFF. CDR3 nucleotides: TGTGCCAGCAGCGTTACCAGGGACACTGAAGCTTTCTTT. V usage is TRBV11-2 and J usage is TRBJ1-1; maybe TRBD1 (5 bases). The CDR3 length is 13 residues. The ends were cut back, 5 bases at V and 3 bases at J, with 10 bases in the middle. Germline-derived CDR1 and CDR2 are SGHAT and FQNNGV.

V is TRBV5-1 and J is TRBJ1-1; the D gene is possibly TRBD1 (6 bases). V lost 7 bases and J 4 bases, leaving 14 bases between the germline ends. CDR1 and CDR2 (germline): SGHRS, YFSETQ. The CDR3 is 13 amino acids. The DNA of the CDR3 is TGCGCCAGCGGACAAGGGGGTAGCACTGAAGCTTTCTTT. It translates to CASGQGGSTEAFF.

The genes are TRBV7-9 and TRBJ1-1, with D perhaps matching TRBD1 (5 bases). Trimming took 5 bases from V and 5 from J, leaving 15 bases between them. This CDR3 spans 14 amino acids. From germline, CDR1 is SEHNR and CDR2 FQNEAQ (reference sequence). CDR3 nucleotides: TGTGCCAGCAGCCAGTGGCAGGGTTGGACTGAAGCTTTCTTT. This gives the protein CASSQWQGWTEAFF.

The sample holds one count of this clone. The chain combines TRBV9 with TRBJ2-1; 8 bases align to TRBD2. The CDR3 runs to 15 residues. The trim removed 0 bases at V and 3 bases at J, leaving 2 bases unmatched. Germline V gene lookup returns CDR1 SGDLS and CDR2 YYNGEE. CDR3: CASSVVSGGYNEQFF. The CDR3 DNA reads as TGTGCCAGCAGCGTAGTAAGCGGGGGCTACAATGAGCAGTTCTTC.

The rearrangement joins TRBV11-2 to TRBJ2-7, with 8 bases aligning to TRBD2. The CDR3 is 15 amino acids. V was pared by 3 bases and J by 5 bases, with 9 bases of the junction left unmatched. Germline lookup yields CDR1 SGHAT and CDR2 FQNNGV. For the CDR3, the DNA is TGTGCCAGCAGCTTCGGGGGGGGGCCGGTCGACGAGCAGTACTTC. This sequence encodes CASSFGGGPVDEQYF.

This chain joins TRBV12-3 or TRBV12-4 and TRBJ2-1, with unresolved D. The V gene lost 5 bases and the J gene lost 7 bases, with 9 bases spanning the gap. This CDR3 is 12 amino acids long. The CDR3 sequence is CASSGPSNEQFF. The DNA for the CDR3 is TGTGCCAGCAGTGGGCCCTCTAATGAGCAGTTCTTC.

The V call is TRBV5-1, the J call TRBJ1-1; TRBD1 is a possible D gene (6 bases). The V end was cut by 4 bases, the J end by 0 bases, with 13 bases between. In germline, CDR1 is SGHRS, CDR2 YFSETQ. This CDR3 spans 15 amino acids. The DNA of the CDR3 is TGCGCCAGCAGCCCGCGAGGGGGTTTGAACACTGAAGCTTTCTTT. Translation gives CASSPRGGLNTEAFF. The entire variable domain, with the rest obtained from reference TRBV5-1 and TRBJ1-1, is as follows: KAGVTQTPRYLIKTRGQQVTLSCSPISGHRSVSWYQQTPGQGLQFLFEYFSETQRNKGNFPGRFSGRQFSNSRSEMNVSTLELGDSALYLCASSPRGGLNTEAFFGQGTRLTVV.